This T cell receptor beta chain appears in the sequencing data of a study of type 1 regulatory T cells. Overall study: T-allo10 is an in vitro-generated, Tr1-enriched CD4 T cell product specific for alloantigen.

Using its own MiXCR run on the reads, TCRdb lists one record per CDR3 protein. The sample consists of about 18,000 distinct CDR3 sequences, around 9.6% of them appearing once. CDR1 is LGHNA, CDR2 YNFKEQ, per germline. The CDR3 covers 13 residues. V was pared by 4 bases and J by 1 base, with 7 bases between. This clonotype showed up just a few times. The rearrangement uses TRBV4-2 and TRBJ1-1, with D perhaps TRBD1 (5 bases). This TCR was recovered from a human donor in good health. The source material was CD4+ T cells, either the whole sample or a sorted fraction (not recorded which). CDR3 protein: CASSRDENTEAFF. The CDR3 DNA is TGTGCCAGCAGCCGGGACGAGAACACTGAAGCTTTCTTT.